These T cell receptor beta chains were read from a single sample in a study of beta chain features in type 1 diabetes. Sequenced by immunoSEQ multiplex PCR; TCRdb stores in-frame clones only, minus some. The sample has around 300,000 clones; roughly 11% are singletons. Sequencing input: naive CD4+ T cells from blood. The receptor set was obtained from a woman aged 25-40 years in good health. Both conserved end residues are part of each CDR3. The order of the fields is D gene, V gene, J gene, clone size, CDR3 DNA, CDR3 protein. A D gene is named only where the DNA matches it firmly. Clone size is stated in some rows and not others, as once, few, many or a class when expanded.

TRBD1	TRBV30	TRBJ2-2	few	TGTGCCTGGAGTGTACAGGGGGTTTCCGGGGAGCTGTTTTTT	CAWSVQGVSGELFF
TRBD1	TRBV10-3	TRBJ2-3	NA	TGTGCCATCAGACCCGGGACAGGGGATCGAGGGCGAACAGATACGCAGTATTTT	CAIRPGTGDRGRTDTQYF
NA	TRBV7-2	TRBJ1-1	few	TGTGCCAGCAGCTCCGGGAGGAACACTGAAGCTTTCTTT	CASSSGRNTEAFF
NA	TRBV7-2	TRBJ2-5	few	TGTGCCAGCAGCGAGGGACTCCCGCAAGAGACCCAGTACTTC	CASSEGLPQETQYF
NA	TRBV14	TRBJ2-2	few	TGTGCCAGCAGCCAAGATGCGAGACACCGAGTGGGCACCGGGGAGCTGTTTTTT	CASSQDARHRVGTGELFF
NA	TRBV19	TRBJ2-7	few	TGTGCCAGTAGTGAACGGGACACCCTCTACGAGCAGTACTTC	CASSERDTLYEQYF
NA	TRBV7-2	TRBJ2-1	NA	TGTGCCAGCAGCTTAGGCTGGGGAGGTGAGCAGTTCTTC	CASSLGWGGEQFF
TRBD2	TRBV6-5	TRBJ2-1	few	TGTGCCAGCAGCCGACTAGCGGGAGAACAGAATGAGCAGTTCTTC	CASSRLAGEQNEQFF
NA	TRBV18	TRBJ1-2	NA	TGTGCCAGCTCACCCGGCCAGGGCAACTATGGCTACACCTTC	CASSPGQGNYGYTF
NA	TRBV7-3	TRBJ2-3	few	TGTGCCAGCAGCTTGGAGGGCACCACAGATACGCAGTATTTT	CASSLEGTTDTQYF
NA	TRBV9	TRBJ2-2	NA	TGTGCCAGCAGCGACAGGGCCGGGGAGCTGTTTTTT	CASSDRAGELFF
NA	TRBV19	TRBJ2-7	few	TGTGCCAGTAGTATCGCGTTATCCTCCTACGAGCAGTACTTC	CASSIALSSYEQYF
NA	TRBV28	TRBJ1-2	few	TGTGCCAGCAGTTCGACAGGCTATGGCTACACCTTC	CASSSTGYGYTF